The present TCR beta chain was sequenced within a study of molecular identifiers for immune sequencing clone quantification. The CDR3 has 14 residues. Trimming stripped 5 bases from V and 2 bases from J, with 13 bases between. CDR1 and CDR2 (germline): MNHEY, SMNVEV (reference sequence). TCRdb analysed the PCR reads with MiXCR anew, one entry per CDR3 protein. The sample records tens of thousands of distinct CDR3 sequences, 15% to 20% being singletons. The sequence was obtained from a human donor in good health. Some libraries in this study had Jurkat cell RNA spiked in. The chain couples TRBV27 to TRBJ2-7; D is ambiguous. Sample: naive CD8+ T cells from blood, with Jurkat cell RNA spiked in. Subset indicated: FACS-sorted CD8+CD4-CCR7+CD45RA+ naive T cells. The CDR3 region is CASSPGSTPYEQYF. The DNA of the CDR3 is TGTGCCAGCAGTCCGGGCTCCACCCCCTACGAGCAGTACTTC.